Following are 9 T cell receptor beta chains from one sample sequenced in a study of chemoradiotherapy in HPV16-positive cancers. Produced via immunoSEQ multiplex PCR; TCRdb's table is partial and in-frame only. The sample lists just under 40,000 clones, 76% occurring once. The sequencing used blood, collected from a patient who underwent chemoradiotherapy. The receptors stem from a human donor with HPV-associated anogenital cancer.

This chain uses TRBV7-3 with TRBJ2-3; 9 bases are a match to TRBD1. Trimming at V came to 7 bases and at J to 6 bases, leaving 5 bases not matched to a gene. The length of the CDR3 is 13 residues. CDR1 is SGHTA, CDR2 FQGTGA, per germline. CDR3 coding DNA: TGTGCCAGCAAAAAACAGGGGGCGGATACGCAGTATTTT. It is translated as CASKKQGADTQYF.

The chain links TRBV10-2 to TRBJ2-2, with 8 bases identical to TRBD2. Germline lookup yields CDR1 WSHSY and CDR2 SAAADI. J gave up 5 bases and V 4 bases, and 12 bases lay outside the gene matches. The CDR3 is 17 residues long. The CDR3 DNA follows: TGCGCCAGCAGTGTTTTGGGAGGCGGGGGGAGGACCGGGGAGCTGTTTTTT. This translates into CASSVLGGGGRTGELFF.

The V gene is TRBV5-1, the J gene TRBJ2-5; 7 bases map to TRBD1. Germline V gene lookup returns CDR1 SGHRS and CDR2 YFSETQ. This CDR3 has 15 residues. Trimming at V came to 6 bases and at J to 4 bases, leaving 12 bases not matched to a gene. CDR3 region: CASTVRQGSGETQYF. The CDR3 nucleotides are TGCGCCAGCACCGTAAGACAGGGATCAGGAGAGACCCAGTACTTC.

The chain recombines TRBV5-6 with TRBJ1-1; D uncertain. This CDR3 spans 17 amino acids. V lost 2 bases and J 4 bases, leaving 21 bases between the germline ends. CDR1 SGHDT and CDR2 YYEEEE come from the germline V gene. For the CDR3, the DNA is TGTGCCAGCAGCTTCGCAGGACGTAGGGTGGTTGGCACTGAAGCTTTCTTT. Translating gives CASSFAGRRVVGTEAFF.

CDR3 nucleotide sequence: TGTGCCATAGGCGTTTTCAATGAGCAGTTCTTC. The encoded protein is CAIGVFNEQFF. The J gene is TRBJ2-1, the V gene TRBV10-3; D not resolved. V lost 9 bases to trimming and J lost 6 bases, with 9 bases between them. The CDR3 has 11 residues. Per germline, CDR1 ENHRY and CDR2 SYGVKD.

CDR3 sequence reads: CSVSGDNSNQPQHF. The CDR3 bases are TGCAGCGTTTCGGGGGATAATAGCAATCAGCCCCAGCATTTT. This rearrangement joins TRBV29-1 to TRBJ1-5, with D tentatively TRBD1 (5 bases). CDR3 length: 14 amino acids. Trimming stripped 5 bases from V and 0 bases from J, with 11 bases between. Germline V gene sequence: CDR1 SQVTM, CDR2 ANQGSEA. Filled out from reference TRBV29-1 and TRBJ1-5, the complete variable domain reads SAVISQKPSRDICQRGTSLTIQCQVDSQVTMMFWYRQQPGQSLTLIATANQGSEATYESGFVIDKFPISRPNLTFSTLTVSNMSPEDSSIYLCSVSGDNSNQPQHFGDGTRLSIL.

This rearrangement joins TRBV10-3 to TRBJ2-1; 7 bases line up with TRBD2. The length of the CDR3 is 15 residues. J lost 3 bases, V lost 6 bases, and 8 bases had no gene match. Per germline, CDR1 ENHRY and CDR2 SYGVKD. CDR3 nucleotides: TGTGCCATCAGCCGGGACTATGCAAACTACAATGAGCAGTTCTTC. This translates into CAISRDYANYNEQFF.

This chain joins TRBV30 and TRBJ1-5; 9 bases line up with TRBD1. This CDR3 region has 13 residues. The V gene's germline CDR1 is GTSNPN and CDR2 SVGIG (reference sequence). V shed 3 bases, J shed 7 bases, and the junction held 4 bases outside the gene matches. The CDR3 loop reads CAWRGTGTQPQHF. CDR3 DNA sequence: TGTGCCTGGAGGGGGACAGGGACCCAGCCCCAGCATTTT.

The chain links TRBV7-6 to TRBJ2-1; D is uncertain. The CDR3 consists of 16 residues. CDR1 is SGHVS and CDR2 is FNYEAQ in the germline V gene. With 5 bases removed from V and 0 bases from J, the gap between germline ends came to 14 bases. The CDR3 is CASSPMGWSSYNEQFF. CDR3 nucleotides: TGTGCCAGCAGCCCGATGGGGTGGAGCTCCTACAATGAGCAGTTCTTC.